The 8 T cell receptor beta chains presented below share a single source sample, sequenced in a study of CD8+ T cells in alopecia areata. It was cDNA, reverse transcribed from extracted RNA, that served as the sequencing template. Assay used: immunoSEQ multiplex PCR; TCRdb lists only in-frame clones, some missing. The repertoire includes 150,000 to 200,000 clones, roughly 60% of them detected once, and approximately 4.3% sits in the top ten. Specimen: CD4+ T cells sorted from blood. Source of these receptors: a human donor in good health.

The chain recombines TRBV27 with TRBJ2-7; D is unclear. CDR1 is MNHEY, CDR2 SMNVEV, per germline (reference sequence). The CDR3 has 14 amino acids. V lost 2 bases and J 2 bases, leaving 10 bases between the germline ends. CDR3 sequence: CASSLTVPPYEQYF. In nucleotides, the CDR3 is TGTGCCAGCAGTTTAACCGTACCCCCCTACGAGCAGTACTTC.

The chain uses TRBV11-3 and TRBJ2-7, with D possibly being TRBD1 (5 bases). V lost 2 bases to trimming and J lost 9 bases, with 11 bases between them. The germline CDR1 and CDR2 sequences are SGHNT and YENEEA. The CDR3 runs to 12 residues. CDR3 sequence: CASSLSGQVQYF. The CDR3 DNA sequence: TGTGCCAGCAGCTTATCCGGACAAGTGCAGTACTTC.

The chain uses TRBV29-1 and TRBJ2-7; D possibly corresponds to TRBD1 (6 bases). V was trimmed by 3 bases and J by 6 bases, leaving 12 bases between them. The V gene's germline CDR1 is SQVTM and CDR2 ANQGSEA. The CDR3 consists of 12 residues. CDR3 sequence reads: CSVETQGREQYF. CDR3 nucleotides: TGCAGCGTTGAGACGCAGGGGCGCGAGCAGTACTTC.

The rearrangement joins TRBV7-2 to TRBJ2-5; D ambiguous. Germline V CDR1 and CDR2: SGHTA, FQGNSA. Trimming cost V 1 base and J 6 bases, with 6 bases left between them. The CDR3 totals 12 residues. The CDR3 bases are TGTGCCAGCAGCTTAGATAGGCAGACCCAGTACTTC. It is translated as CASSLDRQTQYF.

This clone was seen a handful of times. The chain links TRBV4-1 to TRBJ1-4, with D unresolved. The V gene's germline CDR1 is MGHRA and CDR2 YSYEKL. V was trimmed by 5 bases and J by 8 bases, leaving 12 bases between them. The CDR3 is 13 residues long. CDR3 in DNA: TGCGCCAGCAGCTCCGCATATGGGGAAAAACTGTTTTTT. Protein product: CASSSAYGEKLFF.

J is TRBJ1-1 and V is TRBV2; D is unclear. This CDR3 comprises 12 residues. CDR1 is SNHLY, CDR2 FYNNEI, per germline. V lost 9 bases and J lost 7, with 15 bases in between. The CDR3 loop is CASALRSLEAFF. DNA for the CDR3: TGTGCCAGTGCGCTAAGAAGCCTTGAAGCTTTCTTT.

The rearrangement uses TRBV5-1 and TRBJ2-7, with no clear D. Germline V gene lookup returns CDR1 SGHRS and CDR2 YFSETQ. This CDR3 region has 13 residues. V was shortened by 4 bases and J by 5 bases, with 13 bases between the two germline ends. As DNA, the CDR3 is TGCGCCAGCAGCAACACAGCGCGTGACGAGCAGTACTTC. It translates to CASSNTARDEQYF.

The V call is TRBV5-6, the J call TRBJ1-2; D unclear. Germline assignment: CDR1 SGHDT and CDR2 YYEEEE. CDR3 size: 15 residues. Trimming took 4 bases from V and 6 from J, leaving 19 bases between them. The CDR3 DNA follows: TGTGCCAGCAGCCCCCGGCCAATAAGTATCGATGGCTACACCTTC. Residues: CASSPRPISIDGYTF. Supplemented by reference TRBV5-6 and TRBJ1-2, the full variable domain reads DAGVTQSPTHLIKTRGQQVTLRCSPKSGHDTVSWYQQALGQGPQFIFQYYEEEERQRGNFPDRFSGHQFPNYSSELNVNALLLGDSALYLCASSPRPISIDGYTFGSGTRLTVV.